These 21 T cell receptor beta chains were all obtained from the same sample, sequenced in a study of blood T cell repertoires in COVID-19. TCRdb's copy holds only in-frame clones and misses some; the assay was immunoSEQ multiplex PCR. The table lists 250,000 to 400,000 clones, approximately 88% of them singletons. The sequenced sample was peripheral blood. The receptors were gathered from a woman aged 25 to 45 with COVID-19, enrolled during active disease.

J is TRBJ1-2 and V is TRBV11-2, with 10 bases lining up with TRBD1. The V gene's germline CDR1 is SGHAT and CDR2 FQNNGV. The CDR3 sequence is 14 residues long. The J segment lost 4 bases and the V segment lost 5 bases, leaving 4 bases of the junction unmatched. The CDR3 spells CASSDRGRIYGYTF. In DNA, the CDR3 is TGTGCCAGCAGCGACAGGGGGCGGATCTATGGCTACACCTTC. The variable domain in full, with the rest retrieved from reference TRBV11-2 and TRBJ1-2, is EAGVAQSPRYKIIEKRQSVAFWCNPISGHATLYWYQQILGQGPKLLIQFQNNGVVDDSQLPKDRFSAERLKGVDSTLKIQPAKLEDSAVYLCASSDRGRIYGYTFGSGTRLTVV.

The chain is built from TRBV11-3 and TRBJ2-1; TRBD1 aligns across 9 bases. V shed 5 bases and J 6 bases; nucleotides not matched to a gene: 8. The CDR3 is 15 amino acids. Germline V gene lookup returns CDR1 SGHNT and CDR2 YENEEA. CDR3 DNA sequence: TGTGCCAGCAGCCGTCCCGGGACAGGGATCAATGAGCAGTTCTTC. It translates to CASSRPGTGINEQFF.

The rearrangement uses TRBV9 and TRBJ1-3, with D possibly being TRBD1 (5 bases). Trimming stripped 4 bases from V and 1 base from J, with 12 bases between. The CDR3 has 15 residues. Germline CDR1 and CDR2: SGDLS and YYNGEE. CDR3 nucleotides: TGTGCCAGCAGCCCCACGGGGGGTTCTGGAAACACCATATATTTT. Protein product: CASSPTGGSGNTIYF.

This chain links TRBV28 with TRBJ1-5; D is uncertain. With 3 bases removed from V and 0 bases from J, the gap between germline ends came to 9 bases. Germline V CDR1 and CDR2: MDHEN, SYDVKM. This CDR3 is 15 amino acids long. Here the CDR3 reads CASSFLSRSNQPQHF. As DNA, the CDR3 is TGTGCCAGCAGTTTTCTTAGTCGTAGCAATCAGCCCCAGCATTTT.

V gene TRBV4-3 combines with J gene TRBJ1-4; 9 bases are a match to TRBD1. The CDR3 has 16 residues. Germline V CDR1 and CDR2: LGHNA, YSLEER. The J segment lost 7 bases and the V segment lost 3 bases, leaving 9 bases of the junction unmatched. This CDR3 reads CASSQGSGQGGEKLFF. The CDR3 region has the DNA TGCGCCAGCAGCCAGGGGTCGGGACAGGGAGGTGAAAAACTGTTTTTT.

The gene calls are TRBV19 and TRBJ1-2; perhaps TRBD1 as D (6 bases). Per the germline V gene, CDR1 is LNHDA and CDR2 is SQIVND (reference sequence). Trimming cost V 5 bases and J 11 bases, with 18 bases left between them. The CDR3 is 13 residues long. CDR3: CASSVGTLDFYTF. The CDR3 DNA is TGTGCCAGTAGTGTCGGGACACTCGATTTTTACACCTTC.

The chain couples TRBV4-1 to TRBJ1-1; 7 bases map to TRBD1. In germline, CDR1 is MGHRA, CDR2 YSYEKL. Unmatched junction bases numbered 8, after V lost 3 bases and J lost 4 bases. This CDR3 region has 15 residues. The CDR3 bases are TGCGCCAGCAGCCAGAATAGGCAGGGGGGCACTGAAGCTTTCTTT. It specifies CASSQNRQGGTEAFF.

In regard to this clone: Distinct nucleotide sequences in the sample also encode this CDR3. The V gene is TRBV2, the J gene TRBJ2-2, with D maybe TRBD1 (5 bases). The V gene's germline CDR1 is SNHLY and CDR2 FYNNEI. The CDR3 is 14 amino acids. V dropped 3 bases and J dropped 2 bases, with 7 bases sitting between them. Here the CDR3 reads CASSEGRNTGELFF. Here the CDR3 DNA reads TGTGCCAGCAGTGAGGGGCGAAACACCGGGGAGCTGTTTTTT.

This clone was detected once. V and J are TRBV2 and TRBJ1-5; D perhaps matches TRBD1 (6 bases). The germline CDR1 and CDR2 sequences are SNHLY and FYNNEI. V lost 4 bases to trimming and J lost 6 bases, with 10 bases between them. CDR3 length equals 13 residues. The CDR3 spells CASSARTVQPQHF. For the CDR3, the DNA is TGTGCCAGCAGTGCCCGGACAGTTCAGCCCCAGCATTTT.

V and J are TRBV6-6 and TRBJ1-5, with D possibly TRBD1 on 5 matching bases. CDR1 and CDR2 from the germline V gene are MNHNY and SVGAGI (reference sequence). This CDR3 contains 15 residues. The germline V and J ends were trimmed by 7 bases and 6 bases, with 19 bases remaining between them. CDR3 protein: CASISSGGVGQPQHF. CDR3 DNA: TGTGCCAGCATATCGAGTGGGGGGGTCGGTCAGCCCCAGCATTTT.

The CDR3 DNA is TGTGCCAGCAGTTTATTGCAGGCGGGCGCTTTCTTT. Translation gives CASSLLQAGAFF. V gene TRBV28 combines with J gene TRBJ1-1; no firm D call. There are 12 residues in the CDR3. Germline V gene data show CDR1 as MDHEN and CDR2 as SYDVKM. V was clipped by 1 base and J by 11 bases, with 11 bases between them.

In this sample, this clone turned up once. The J gene is TRBJ2-7, the V gene TRBV19; TRBD1 matches at 9 bases. The CDR3 consists of 14 residues. J was trimmed by 5 bases and V by 8 bases; bases with no gene match: 10. Looked up from germline, CDR1 is LNHDA and CDR2 is SQIVND (reference sequence). The CDR3: CASVRDRERNEQYV. CDR3 nucleotide sequence: TGTGCCAGTGTCCGGGACAGGGAAAGGAACGAGCAGTACGTC.

The V call is TRBV7-2, the J call TRBJ2-7; 9 positions agree with TRBD2. Germline assignment: CDR1 SGHTA and CDR2 FQGNSA. This CDR3 region has 16 residues. V shed 0 bases and J 5 bases; nucleotides not matched to a gene: 8. CDR3 loop: CASSLALAGGPNEQYF. The CDR3 DNA sequence: TGTGCCAGCAGCTTAGCGCTGGCGGGGGGGCCCAACGAGCAGTACTTC.

The CDR3 nucleotides are TGTGCCAGCAGTCTCCGGAACTATGGCTACACCTTC. Translation: CASSLRNYGYTF. This sequence joins TRBV28 and TRBJ1-2; D not certain. V lost 5 bases to trimming and J lost 2 bases, with 6 bases between them. Germline V gene lookup returns CDR1 MDHEN and CDR2 SYDVKM. The CDR3 is made up of 12 amino acids.

CDR3 residues: CASSSTGARGLETQYF. CDR3 DNA sequence: TGTGCCAGTAGCTCGACCGGAGCCAGGGGGCTAGAGACCCAGTACTTC. The chain uses TRBV19 and TRBJ2-5; 8 positions agree with TRBD1. The CDR3 covers 16 residues. Losses at the gene ends were 6 bases for V and 4 bases for J; bases not matched to a gene: 13. The germline CDR1 and CDR2 sequences are LNHDA and SQIVND (reference sequence). Using reference TRBV19 and TRBJ2-5 for the parts outside the CDR3, the full variable domain is DGGITQSPKYLFRKEGQNVTLSCEQNLNHDAMYWYRQDPGQGLRLIYYSQIVNDFQKGDIAEGYSVSREKKESFPLTVTSAQKNPTAFYLCASSSTGARGLETQYFGPGTRLLVL.

The V and J genes are TRBV4-1 and TRBJ1-1; TRBD1 matches 9 bases. V gave up 4 bases and J gave up 8 bases; unmatched junction bases: 5. This CDR3 contains 13 residues. Germline CDR1 MGHRA, CDR2 YSYEKL. The CDR3 loop is CASSLGQGLEAFF. The DNA of the CDR3 is TGCGCCAGCAGCCTTGGACAGGGGCTGGAAGCTTTCTTT.

The J gene is TRBJ2-3, the V gene TRBV6-4, with D unresolved. V lost 5 bases, J lost 5 bases, and 17 bases lay in between. Germline CDR1 MRHNA, CDR2 SNTAGT. The CDR3 consists of 15 residues. The CDR3 loop reads CASSPVPGQVDTQYF. The CDR3 region has the DNA TGTGCCAGCAGTCCGGTCCCCGGCCAGGTAGATACGCAGTATTTT.

The V gene is TRBV18, the J gene TRBJ2-7; 7 bases line up with TRBD1. The germline V gene encodes CDR1 KGHSH and CDR2 LQKENI. V trimming: 6 bases; J trimming: 5 bases; junction bases outside the gene matches: 13. The CDR3 spans 15 residues. CDR3 nucleotide sequence: TGTGCCAGCTCGTTAGAGAGGGGGCGCAGGGACGAGCAGTACTTC. This gives the protein CASSLERGRRDEQYF.

The chain has TRBV6-5 and TRBJ1-1; 9 nucleotides line up with TRBD1. CDR1 MNHEY and CDR2 SVGAGI come from the germline V gene. The junction had 7 bases not matched to a gene; V was cut back by 6 bases and J by 5 bases. CDR3 length: 14 amino acids. CDR3 residues: CASRTGTGFTEAFF. The CDR3 DNA sequence: TGTGCCAGCAGGACCGGGACAGGGTTTACTGAAGCTTTCTTT.

The V gene is TRBV7-9, the J gene TRBJ1-1; TRBD1 matches at 9 bases. The CDR3 is 14 amino acids. Germline CDR1 is SEHNR and CDR2 is FQNEAQ (reference sequence). The junction had 5 bases not matched to a gene; V was cut back by 5 bases and J by 4 bases. The CDR3 spells CASSPLTGGTEAFF. The CDR3 DNA sequence: TGTGCCAGCAGCCCGTTGACAGGGGGCACTGAAGCTTTCTTT. Variable domain in full (rest from reference TRBV7-9 and TRBJ1-1): DTGVSQNPRHKITKRGQNVTFRCDPISEHNRLYWYRQTLGQGPEFLTYFQNEAQLEKSRLLSDRFSAERPKGSFSTLEIQRTEQGDSAMYLCASSPLTGGTEAFFGQGTRLTVV.

V and J are TRBV15 and TRBJ1-5; D is possibly TRBD1 (6 bases). Between the trimmed V and J ends, which lost 5 bases and 6 bases, there was a span of 14 bases. CDR1 and CDR2 (germline): LNHNV, YYDKDF (reference sequence). CDR3 length equals 14 residues. Here the CDR3 reads CATSQRNRVQPQHF. The CDR3 DNA sequence: TGTGCCACCAGCCAAAGAAACAGGGTTCAGCCCCAGCATTTT. Using reference TRBV15 and TRBJ1-5 for the parts outside the CDR3, the full variable domain is DAMVIQNPRYQVTQFGKPVTLSCSQTLNHNVMYWYQQKSSQAPKLLFHYYDKDFNNEADTPDNFQSRRPNTSFCFLDIRSPGLGDTAMYLCATSQRNRVQPQHFGDGTRLSIL.